Given below is one TCR beta chain in context. This specimen comes from a study of blood T cell repertoires in COVID-19. Study details: From the United States, Italy and Spain came samples of acute and convalescent COVID-19. The analysed material was cDNA or gDNA that came from T cells, B-cell-depleted T cells, or PBMCs.

Original data processing: Amplification with reference gene primers provided the estimates of nucleated cell counts. Clones were sequenced by immunoSEQ multiplex PCR, and TCRdb holds only the in-frame ones, with some missing. V and J calls plus clone size are reproduced from that table; the DNA served to infer D and trimming. The table records fewer than 80,000 clones, more than 65% of them present only once. This TCR was sampled from an elderly woman with active or convalescent COVID-19. Input material: peripheral blood.

The CDR3 DNA reads TGTGCCAGCAGCCTCGGACAGGGTGTAGTCTATGGCTACACCTTC. Its translation is CASSLGQGVVYGYTF. This sequence joins TRBV7-2 and TRBJ1-2; 8 bases are shared with TRBD1. J was trimmed by 4 bases and V by 5 bases; bases with no gene match: 9. Germline V gives CDR1 SGHTA, CDR2 FQGNSA. This CDR3 contains 15 residues.